This entry lists 19 T cell receptor beta chains sequenced from one sample in a study of regulatory T cells in long-lasting Graves disease (dated by TCRdb to the early 2020s). The method behind the library was multiplex PCR. The sequencing machine was an Illumina HiSeq 4000. CDR3 regions were amplified by Arm-PCR with iRepertoire HTBI primers to construct TCR beta libraries. Using fastp trimming at Q25 and MiXCR clonotype assembly, TCRdb reanalyzed the public sequencing data and kept in-frame beta chains. For every CDR3 protein sequence, its rows merge into one entry that carries the most common genes and DNA. The sample yields about 340,000 distinct CDR3 sequences; about 20% were counted once. Of the sample, about 29% falls within the top ten clones. Per the publication, the time point label means: persistent/refractory GD, antithyroid drugs over 5 years with positive TRAb. For both TCR sequencing and RNA sequencing, RNA was extracted from PBMCs using TRIzol.

The sample in question was peripheral blood mononuclear cells (PBMCs), obtained when the disease was refractory, from a patient treated with antithyroid drugs. The receptors were sampled from a female donor with Graves disease.

This clonotype was recorded a few times. This sequence joins TRBV7-2 and TRBJ2-1; a weak D match, TRBD1 (6 bases). The germline V gene encodes CDR1 SGHTA and CDR2 FQGNSA. The CDR3 spans 16 residues. Trimming cost V 1 base and J 0 bases, with 10 bases left between them. Here the CDR3 DNA reads TGTGCCAGCAGCTTAGTTGGGGGCCGCTCCTACAATGAGCAGTTCTTC. This encodes CASSLVGGRSYNEQFF.

This clonotype was detected a few times. V usage is TRBV20-1 and J usage is TRBJ1-5; TRBD1 is a possible D gene (5 bases). V lost 6 bases and J lost 5, with 14 bases in between. The CDR3 covers 13 residues. The germline gives CDR1 DFQATT, CDR2 SNEGSKA (reference sequence). CDR3 sequence: CSARTGVDQPQHF. The CDR3 DNA is TGCAGTGCCCGGACGGGGGTTGATCAGCCCCAGCATTTT.

This clonotype was counted many times. This rearrangement joins TRBV11-3 to TRBJ2-2; 7 bases are a match to TRBD1. Germline CDR1 and CDR2: SGHNT and YENEEA. The length of the CDR3 is 15 residues. The junction had 2 bases not matched to a gene; V was cut back by 1 base and J by 3 bases. DNA of the CDR3: TGTGCCAGCAGCTTAGGACAGGGCTACACCGGGGAGCTGTTTTTT. Protein sequence: CASSLGQGYTGELFF.

The chain employs TRBV29-1 and TRBJ2-7; D possibly corresponds to TRBD1 (5 bases). The length of the CDR3 is 11 residues. With 2 bases removed from V and 3 bases from J, the gap between germline ends came to 5 bases. Germline lookup yields CDR1 SQVTM and CDR2 ANQGSEA. CDR3 in DNA: TGCAGCGTTGAACAGGGCTACGAGCAGTACTTC. It yields the protein CSVEQGYEQYF.

Remarks on this clonotype: An end of the junction differs from the germline gene, which may be a read error. This chain joins TRBV5-5 and TRBJ1-6; D unclear. The CDR3 is made up of 16 amino acids. CDR1 and CDR2 (germline): SGHKS, YYEKEE (reference sequence). CDR3 amino acids: CAGSLDVRGGNSPLHF. The DNA for the CDR3 is TGTGCCGGCAGCTTGGATGTCCGAGGAGGGAATTCACCCCTCCACTTT.

This clonotype was detected ten times or more. The chain has TRBV28 and TRBJ2-4; D might be TRBD1 (6 bases). This CDR3 region has 18 residues. The ends were cut back, 7 bases at V and 0 bases at J, with 22 bases in the middle. The germline V gene has CDR1 MDHEN and CDR2 SYDVKM. The CDR3 bases are TGTGCCAGCACCATCGGAAAAAGACAGGTGATAGCCAAAAACATTCAGTACTTC. Protein product: CASTIGKRQVIAKNIQYF.

There are many counts of this clonotype. The chain couples TRBV28 to TRBJ2-7; 9 positions match TRBD1. CDR3 size: 15 residues. Germline lookup yields CDR1 MDHEN and CDR2 SYDVKM. The ends lost 6 bases at V and 0 bases at J; junction bases unmatched: 6. Here the CDR3 reads CASRSGTGSSYEQYF. In DNA form, the CDR3 reads TGTGCCAGCAGGTCCGGGACAGGGAGCTCCTACGAGCAGTACTTC. Full variable domain (remainder filled in from reference TRBV28 and TRBJ2-7): DVKVTQSSRYLVKRTGEKVFLECVQDMDHENMFWYRQDPGLGLRLIYFSYDVKMKEKGDIPEGYSVSREKKERFSLILESASTNQTSMYLCASRSGTGSSYEQYFGPGTRLTVT.

The V call is TRBV7-2, the J call TRBJ1-5; D gene uncertain. The V gene's germline CDR1 is SGHTA and CDR2 FQGNSA. Trimming took off 1 base at V and 1 base at J, with 5 bases between the two ends. The CDR3 contains 14 residues. CDR3 region: CASSLVRSNQPQHF. The CDR3 DNA sequence: TGTGCCAGCAGCTTAGTTCGAAGCAATCAGCCCCAGCATTTT.

Turning to this clonotype: Germline is not matched at one junction end, which may reflect a read error. CDR3 residues: CAGSQDRNTEAFF. The DNA for the CDR3 is TGTGCCGGCTCACAGGACCGGAACACTGAAGCTTTCTTT. The V call is TRBV18, the J call TRBJ1-1; D is possibly TRBD1 (5 bases). Germline loops: CDR1 KGHSH, CDR2 LQKENI. The length of the CDR3 is 13 residues.

In its sample, this clonotype was seen a few times. The rearrangement joins TRBV25-1 to TRBJ2-5; 14 bases line up with TRBD2. The J segment lost 1 base and the V segment lost 3 bases, leaving 7 bases of the junction unmatched. This CDR3 is built from 18 residues. Germline loops: CDR1 MGHDK, CDR2 SYGVNS. The CDR3 DNA is TGTGCCAGCAGTGATCCTGGGACTAGCGGGAGTATCCAAGAGACCCAGTACTTC. It encodes CASSDPGTSGSIQETQYF.

V and J are TRBV20-1 and TRBJ2-5; 8 nucleotides align to TRBD1. Germline V CDR1 and CDR2: DFQATT, SNEGSKA (reference sequence). CDR3 length: 16 amino acids. V trimming: 1 base; J trimming: 5 bases; junction bases outside the gene matches: 12. Written as DNA, the CDR3 is TGCAGTGCTAGAGTCGCCAATCAGGGGGCCGGGGAGACCCAGTACTTC. Amino acid sequence: CSARVANQGAGETQYF.

With respect to this clonotype: Since a much larger clone is just one base distant, this may be a read error. This likely comes from a read error, as the CDR3 has no conserved phenylalanine or tryptophan at its end. This chain joins TRBV6-4 and TRBJ1-1, with D possibly matching TRBD1 (5 bases). The CDR3 consists of 14 residues. Per the germline V gene, CDR1 is MRHNA and CDR2 is SNTAGT. V was cut by 5 bases and J by 4 bases, with 14 bases left in between. The CDR3 loop is CASSYALGLTEAFS. CDR3 nucleotide sequence: TGTGCCAGCAGTTACGCTTTGGGACTCACTGAAGCTTTCTCT.

This clonotype has only one observation. CDR3 DNA sequence: TGTGCCAGCAGCTCCCCGGGGGAGGGGGACTATGGCTACACCTTC. Translated, it gives CASSSPGEGDYGYTF. The chain links TRBV2 to TRBJ1-2; possible D gene TRBD1, 6 bases. V dropped 6 bases and J dropped 3 bases, with 17 bases sitting between them. Germline V gives CDR1 SNHLY, CDR2 FYNNEI. There are 15 residues in the CDR3.

The sample holds many counts of this clonotype. A read error may produce the germline difference seen at one junction end. The V gene is TRBV5-1, the J gene TRBJ2-7; the D gene is possibly TRBD2 (5 bases). Germline V gives CDR1 SGHRS, CDR2 YFSETQ. The CDR3 has 13 amino acids. CDR3 sequence (DNA): TGTGCCAGCAGCTTCAGCGGCTCCTACGAGCAGTACTTC. This gives the protein CASSFSGSYEQYF.

This clonotype has more than one count but fewer than ten. The chain employs TRBV14 and TRBJ1-2; 9 positions match TRBD1. Unmatched junction bases numbered 6, after V lost 2 bases and J lost 2 bases. The CDR3 has 16 amino acids. The germline gives CDR1 SGHDN, CDR2 FVKESK. DNA of the CDR3: TGTGCCAGCAGCCAAAAACCCGGGACAGGGAACTATGGCTACACCTTC. Protein: CASSQKPGTGNYGYTF. The variable domain in full, completed from reference TRBV14 and TRBJ1-2, reads EAGVTQFPSHSVIEKGQTVTLRCDPISGHDNLYWYRRVMGKEIKFLLHFVKESKQDESGMPNNRFLAERTGGTYSTLKVQPAELEDSGVYFCASSQKPGTGNYGYTFGSGTRLTVV.

The J gene is TRBJ2-1, the V gene TRBV6-4, with 8 nucleotides matching TRBD2. The CDR3 runs to 15 residues. With V trimmed by 6 bases and J by 5 bases, 9 bases remained unmatched. Looked up from germline, CDR1 is MRHNA and CDR2 is SNTAGT. CDR3 sequence (DNA): TGTGCCAGCAGCGAGGGGACTAGGGCCGACAATGAGCAGTTCTTC. It is translated as CASSEGTRADNEQFF.

At least ten counts were recorded for this clonotype. The rearrangement uses TRBV29-1 and TRBJ1-2; D not certain. Germline CDR1 and CDR2: SQVTM and ANQGSEA. The CDR3 covers 12 residues. CDR3 sequence: CGVGSTSYGYTF. In nucleotides, the CDR3 is TGCGGTGTGGGGTCTACCTCCTATGGCTACACCTTC. Based on the CDR3 plus reference TRBV29-1 and TRBJ1-2, the full variable domain is SAVISQKPSRDICQRGTSLTIQCQVDSQVTMMFWYRQQPGQSLTLIATANQGSEATYESGFVIDKFPISRPNLTFSTLTVSNMSPEDSSIYLCGVGSTSYGYTFGSGTRLTVV.

This clonotype occurred a few times. Written as DNA, the CDR3 is TGCGCCAGCAGCTACCCTCCGGGACAGGGAAGAGAGACCCAGTACTTC. Amino acids: CASSYPPGQGRETQYF. The gene calls are TRBV4-1 and TRBJ2-5; 9 nucleotides agree with TRBD1. V dropped 5 bases and J dropped 4; count of bases not matched to a gene: 11. Germline V gene sequence: CDR1 MGHRA, CDR2 YSYEKL. This CDR3 contains 16 residues.

The chain employs TRBV5-1 and TRBJ2-7, with 7 bases identical to TRBD2. V was clipped by 5 bases and J by 7 bases; unmatched bases: 12. CDR1 is SGHRS, CDR2 YFSETQ, per germline. The CDR3 has 14 residues. The CDR3 loop is CASSAAGIRREQYF. The CDR3 DNA reads TGCGCCAGCAGTGCAGCGGGGATAAGGAGGGAGCAGTACTTC.